This T cell receptor beta chain was sequenced for a study of blood T cells in healthy people across ages. The sample holds a few counts of this clonotype. A J-beta primer mix and a sample-barcoded 5' primer were used in a second PCR of roughly 7 to 12 cycles. TCRdb re-called the 5' RACE reads with MiXCR, one entry per CDR3 protein. The table shows about 840,000 distinct CDR3 sequences, with about 28% occurring only once. The CDR3 has 18 amino acids. Germline V gives CDR1 SGHTA, CDR2 FQGNSA. Trimming cost V 2 bases and J 1 base; bases outside gene matches: 7. These data were likewise used in another study, on T cells of mothers and their children. From that second work: The people who donated were three healthy Caucasian mothers and their six children. Sequencing returned over 9.5 million TCR beta CDR3 reads per mother and about 3 million per child. Related mother-child pairs showed slightly, non-significantly higher overlap than unrelated pairs.

The sequence was obtained from a woman aged 40 to 49 in good health. The chain combines TRBV7-2 with TRBJ2-3; TRBD1 aligns across 12 bases. The sample taken for sequencing was blood. CDR3 region: CASSLHSGTGGGTDTQYF. In DNA, the CDR3 is TGTGCCAGCAGCTTACACTCTGGGACAGGGGGCGGCACAGATACGCAGTATTTT. Filled out from reference TRBV7-2 and TRBJ2-3, the complete variable domain reads GAGVSQSPSNKVTEKGKDVELRCDPISGHTALYWYRQSLGQGLEFLIYFQGNSAPDKSGLPSDRFSAERTGGSVSTLTIQRTQQEDSAVYLCASSLHSGTGGGTDTQYFGPGTRLTVL.